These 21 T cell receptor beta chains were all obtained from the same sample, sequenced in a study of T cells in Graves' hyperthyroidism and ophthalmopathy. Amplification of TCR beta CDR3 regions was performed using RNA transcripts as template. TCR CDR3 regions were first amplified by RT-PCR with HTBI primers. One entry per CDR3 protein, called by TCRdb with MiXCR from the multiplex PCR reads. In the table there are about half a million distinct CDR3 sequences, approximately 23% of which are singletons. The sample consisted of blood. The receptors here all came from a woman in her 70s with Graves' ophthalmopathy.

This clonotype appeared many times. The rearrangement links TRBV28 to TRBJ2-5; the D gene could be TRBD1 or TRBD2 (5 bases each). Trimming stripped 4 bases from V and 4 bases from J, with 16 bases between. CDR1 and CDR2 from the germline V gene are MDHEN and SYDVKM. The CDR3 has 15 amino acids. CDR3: CASSSSPGPRETQYF. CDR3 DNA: TGTGCCAGCAGTTCTAGCCCGGGACCTAGAGAGACCCAGTACTTC.

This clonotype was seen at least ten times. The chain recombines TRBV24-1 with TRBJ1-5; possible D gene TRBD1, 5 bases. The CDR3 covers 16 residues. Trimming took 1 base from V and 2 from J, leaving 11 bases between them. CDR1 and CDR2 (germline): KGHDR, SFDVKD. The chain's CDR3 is CATSDLCREGNQPQHF. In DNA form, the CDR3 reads TGTGCCACCAGTGATTTATGCAGGGAGGGCAATCAGCCCCAGCATTTT.

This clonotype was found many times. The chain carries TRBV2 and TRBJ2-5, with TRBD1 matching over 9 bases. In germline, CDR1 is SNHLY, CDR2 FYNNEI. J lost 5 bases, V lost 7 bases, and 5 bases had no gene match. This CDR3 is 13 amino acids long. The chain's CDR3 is CASTRDREETQYF. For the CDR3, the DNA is TGTGCCAGCACCCGGGACAGGGAGGAGACCCAGTACTTC.

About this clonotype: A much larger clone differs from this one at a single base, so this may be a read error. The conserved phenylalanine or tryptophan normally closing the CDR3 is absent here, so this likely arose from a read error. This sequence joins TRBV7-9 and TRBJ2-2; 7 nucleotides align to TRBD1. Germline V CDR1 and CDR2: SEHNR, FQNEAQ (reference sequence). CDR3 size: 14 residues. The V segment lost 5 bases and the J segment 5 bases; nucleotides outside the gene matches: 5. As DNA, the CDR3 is TGTGCCAGCAGCCAGACAGGGACGACCGGGGAGCTGTTTTCT. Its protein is CASSQTGTTGELFS.

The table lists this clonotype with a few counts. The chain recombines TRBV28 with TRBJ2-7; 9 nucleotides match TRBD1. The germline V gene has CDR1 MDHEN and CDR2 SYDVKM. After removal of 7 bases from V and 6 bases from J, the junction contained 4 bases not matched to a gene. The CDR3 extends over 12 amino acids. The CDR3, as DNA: TGTGCCAGCACCTTACAGGGGGCCGAGCAGTACTTC. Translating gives CASTLQGAEQYF. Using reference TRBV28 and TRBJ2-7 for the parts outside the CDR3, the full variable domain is DVKVTQSSRYLVKRTGEKVFLECVQDMDHENMFWYRQDPGLGLRLIYFSYDVKMKEKGDIPEGYSVSREKKERFSLILESASTNQTSMYLCASTLQGAEQYFGPGTRLTVT.

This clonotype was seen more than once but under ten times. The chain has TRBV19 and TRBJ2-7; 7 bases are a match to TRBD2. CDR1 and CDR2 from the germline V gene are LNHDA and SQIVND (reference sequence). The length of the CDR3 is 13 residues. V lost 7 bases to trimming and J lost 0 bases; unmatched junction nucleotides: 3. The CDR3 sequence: CASTGRASYEQYF. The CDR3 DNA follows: TGTGCCAGTACTGGGAGGGCCTCCTACGAGCAGTACTTC.

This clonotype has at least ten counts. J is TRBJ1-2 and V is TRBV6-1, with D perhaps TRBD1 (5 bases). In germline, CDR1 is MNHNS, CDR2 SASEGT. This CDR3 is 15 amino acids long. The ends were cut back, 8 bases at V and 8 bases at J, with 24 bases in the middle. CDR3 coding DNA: TGTGCCAGCGCAACCCGGGTCCAAACTGAGGGGGGCTACACCTTC. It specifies CASATRVQTEGGYTF.

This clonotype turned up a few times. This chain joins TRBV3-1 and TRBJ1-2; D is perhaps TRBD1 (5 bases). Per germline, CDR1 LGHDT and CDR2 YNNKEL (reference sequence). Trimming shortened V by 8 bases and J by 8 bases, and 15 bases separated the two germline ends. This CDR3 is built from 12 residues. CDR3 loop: CASGPGRGGYTF. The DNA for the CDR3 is TGTGCCAGCGGGCCGGGGCGGGGCGGCTACACCTTC.

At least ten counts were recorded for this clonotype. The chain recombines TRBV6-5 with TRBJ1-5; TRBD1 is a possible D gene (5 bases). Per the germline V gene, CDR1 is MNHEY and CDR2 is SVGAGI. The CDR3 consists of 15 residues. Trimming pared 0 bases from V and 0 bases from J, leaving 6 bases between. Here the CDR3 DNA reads TGTGCCAGCAGTTACTCCAGGGATAGCAATCAGCCCCAGCATTTT. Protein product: CASSYSRDSNQPQHF.

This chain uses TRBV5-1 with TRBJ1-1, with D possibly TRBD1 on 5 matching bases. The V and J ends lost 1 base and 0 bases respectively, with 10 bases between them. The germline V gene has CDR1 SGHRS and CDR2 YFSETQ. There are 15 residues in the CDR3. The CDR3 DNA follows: TGCGCCAGCAGCTTGTCAGGGACGATGAACACTGAAGCTTTCTTT. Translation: CASSLSGTMNTEAFF.

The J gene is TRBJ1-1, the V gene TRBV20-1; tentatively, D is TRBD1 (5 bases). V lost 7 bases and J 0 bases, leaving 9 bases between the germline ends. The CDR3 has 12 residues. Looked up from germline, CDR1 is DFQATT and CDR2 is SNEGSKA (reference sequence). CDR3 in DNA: TGCAGTGAACCAGGGATGAACACTGAAGCTTTCTTT. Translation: CSEPGMNTEAFF.

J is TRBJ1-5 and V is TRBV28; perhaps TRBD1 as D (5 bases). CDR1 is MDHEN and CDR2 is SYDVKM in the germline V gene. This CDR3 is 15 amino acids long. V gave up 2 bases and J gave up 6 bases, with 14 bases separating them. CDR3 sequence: CASSLKARGVQPQHF. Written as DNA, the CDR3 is TGTGCCAGCAGTTTAAAAGCAAGGGGCGTTCAGCCCCAGCATTTT.

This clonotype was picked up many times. The CDR3 loop is CASRKTGLETQYF. As DNA, the CDR3 is TGTGCCAGCAGGAAGACAGGGTTGGAGACCCAGTACTTC. The chain is built from TRBV28 and TRBJ2-5; 7 nucleotides match TRBD1. Per the germline V gene, CDR1 is MDHEN and CDR2 is SYDVKM. J gave up 5 bases and V 6 bases, and 6 bases lay outside the gene matches. This CDR3 region has 13 residues.

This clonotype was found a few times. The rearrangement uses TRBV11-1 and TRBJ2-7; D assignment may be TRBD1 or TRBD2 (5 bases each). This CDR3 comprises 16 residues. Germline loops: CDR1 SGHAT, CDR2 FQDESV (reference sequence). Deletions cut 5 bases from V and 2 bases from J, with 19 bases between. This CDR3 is CASSLFAGTATYEQYF. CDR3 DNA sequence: TGTGCCAGCAGCCTATTCGCCGGGACGGCGACCTACGAGCAGTACTTC.

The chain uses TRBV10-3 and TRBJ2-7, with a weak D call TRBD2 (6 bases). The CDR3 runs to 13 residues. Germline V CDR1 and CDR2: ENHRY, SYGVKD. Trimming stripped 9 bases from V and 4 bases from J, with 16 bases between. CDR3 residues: CAIVRDFTYEQYF. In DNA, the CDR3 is TGTGCCATAGTCCGGGACTTTACATACGAGCAGTACTTC.

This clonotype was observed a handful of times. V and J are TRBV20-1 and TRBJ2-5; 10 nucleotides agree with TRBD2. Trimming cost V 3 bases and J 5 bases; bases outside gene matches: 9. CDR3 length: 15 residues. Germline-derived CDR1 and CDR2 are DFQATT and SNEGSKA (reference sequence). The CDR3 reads CSARGLAGDGETQYF. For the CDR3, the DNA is TGCAGTGCTAGGGGGCTAGCGGGAGACGGGGAGACCCAGTACTTC.

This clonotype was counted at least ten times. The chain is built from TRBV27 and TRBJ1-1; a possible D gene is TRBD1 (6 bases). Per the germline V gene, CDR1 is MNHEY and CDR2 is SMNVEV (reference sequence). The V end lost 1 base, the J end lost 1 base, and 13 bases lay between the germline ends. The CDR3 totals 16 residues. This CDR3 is CASSLLGQLPNTEAFF. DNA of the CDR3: TGTGCCAGCAGTTTATTAGGACAGCTCCCGAACACTGAAGCTTTCTTT.

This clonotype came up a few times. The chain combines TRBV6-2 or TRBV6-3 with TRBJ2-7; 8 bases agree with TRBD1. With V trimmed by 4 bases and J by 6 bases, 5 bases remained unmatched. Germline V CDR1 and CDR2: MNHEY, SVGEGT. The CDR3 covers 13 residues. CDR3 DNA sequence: TGTGCCAGCAGTTCCGGGACAGGAGGCGAGCAGTACTTC. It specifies CASSSGTGGEQYF.

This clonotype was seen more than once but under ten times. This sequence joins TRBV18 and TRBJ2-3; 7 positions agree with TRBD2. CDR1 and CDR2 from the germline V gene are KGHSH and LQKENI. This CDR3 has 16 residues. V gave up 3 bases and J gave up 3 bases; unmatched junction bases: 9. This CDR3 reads CASSPSSGRFTDTQYF. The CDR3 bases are TGTGCCAGCTCACCGAGCTCCGGGAGGTTTACAGATACGCAGTATTTT.

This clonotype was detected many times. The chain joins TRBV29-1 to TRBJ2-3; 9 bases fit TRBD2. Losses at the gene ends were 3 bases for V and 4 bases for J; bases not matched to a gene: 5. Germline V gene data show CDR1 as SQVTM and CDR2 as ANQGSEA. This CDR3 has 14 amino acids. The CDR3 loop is CSVDVAGVADTQYF. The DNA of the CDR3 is TGCAGCGTTGATGTAGCGGGAGTGGCAGATACGCAGTATTTT.

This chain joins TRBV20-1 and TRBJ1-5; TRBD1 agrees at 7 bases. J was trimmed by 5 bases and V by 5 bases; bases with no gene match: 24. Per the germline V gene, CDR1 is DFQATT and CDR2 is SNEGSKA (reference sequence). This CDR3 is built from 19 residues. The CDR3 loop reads CSAETRREQGRKGDQPQHF. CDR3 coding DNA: TGCAGTGCTGAAACAAGGCGTGAACAGGGGAGGAAAGGTGATCAGCCCCAGCATTTT.